These 19 T cell receptor beta chains originate from one sample sequenced in a study of blood T cell repertoires in COVID-19. Some clones are missing from TCRdb's copy, which holds only in-frame ones; the method was immunoSEQ multiplex PCR. The table lists tens of thousands of clones, just under 95% of them singletons, with 0.83% in the top ten. The sample was peripheral blood. The receptors here all came from a woman in her 70s with COVID-19, enrolled during active disease.

A single count supports this clone. The V and J genes are TRBV18 and TRBJ1-6; D unresolved. Per germline, CDR1 KGHSH and CDR2 LQKENI. The CDR3 runs 12 residues. Trimming stripped 0 bases from V and 10 bases from J, with 4 bases between. This chain's CDR3 is CASSPPLSPLHF. The CDR3 region has the DNA TGTGCCAGCTCACCACCGTTATCACCCCTCCACTTT.

The rearrangement joins TRBV6-2 or TRBV6-3 to TRBJ1-5, with 9 positions matching TRBD1. CDR3 length: 14 amino acids. Germline CDR1 and CDR2: MNHEY and SVGEGT. V lost 4 bases, J lost 5 bases, and 3 bases stayed unmatched. The CDR3 sequence: CASSFTGGHQPQHF. In nucleotides, the CDR3 is TGTGCCAGCAGTTTTACAGGGGGCCATCAGCCCCAGCATTTT.

The chain has TRBV28 and TRBJ2-5; 11 nucleotides line up with TRBD1. Unmatched junction bases numbered 6, after V lost 8 bases and J lost 4 bases. This CDR3 comprises 14 residues. CDR1 MDHEN and CDR2 SYDVKM come from the germline V gene. CDR3 sequence (DNA): TGTGCCAGCGAGCAGGACAGGGGGCGAGAGACCCAGTACTTC. Encoded protein: CASEQDRGRETQYF.

The genes are TRBV7-8 and TRBJ2-3; D possibly corresponds to TRBD1 (6 bases). The V and J ends lost 2 bases and 3 bases respectively, with 9 bases between them. Germline CDR1 SGHVS, CDR2 FQNEAQ. The CDR3 has 14 residues. This chain's CDR3 is CASSLFRGTDTQYF. CDR3 DNA sequence: TGTGCCAGCAGCTTATTCAGGGGAACAGATACGCAGTATTTT.

This rearrangement joins TRBV2 to TRBJ1-3; 8 nucleotides line up with TRBD1. CDR3 length equals 16 residues. With V trimmed by 2 bases and J by 4 bases, 7 bases remained unmatched. Germline CDR1 reads SNHLY; CDR2 reads FYNNEI. CDR3 DNA: TGTGCCAGCAGTGAATTACAGGGGGTATCAGGAAACACCATATATTTT. This gives the protein CASSELQGVSGNTIYF. Full variable domain (missing parts from reference TRBV2 and TRBJ1-3): EPEVTQTPSHQVTQMGQEVILRCVPISNHLYFYWYRQILGQKVEFLVSFYNNEISEKSEIFDDQFSVERPDGSNFTLKIRSTKLEDSAMYFCASSELQGVSGNTIYFGEGSWLTVV.

The chain is built from TRBV7-3 and TRBJ1-1; D gene uncertain. Trimming took off 1 base at V and 0 bases at J, with 3 bases between the two ends. The CDR3 runs 13 residues. Looked up from germline, CDR1 is SGHTA and CDR2 is FQGTGA. CDR3 amino acids: CASSLSVNTEAFF. The CDR3 nucleotides read TGTGCCAGCAGCTTAAGCGTGAACACTGAAGCTTTCTTT.

The V and J genes are TRBV15 and TRBJ2-1, with TRBD2 as a possible D gene (6 bases). This CDR3 spans 15 amino acids. V was cut by 0 bases and J by 10 bases, with 16 bases left in between. Germline-derived CDR1 and CDR2 are LNHNV and YYDKDF (reference sequence). CDR3 sequence reads: CATSRDKLAGREQFF. The CDR3 DNA reads TGTGCCACCAGCAGAGATAAGTTAGCAGGGAGGGAGCAGTTCTTC.

J is TRBJ2-2 and V is TRBV7-3, with a weak D call TRBD2 (6 bases). CDR1 and CDR2 from the germline V gene are SGHTA and FQGTGA. The CDR3 runs to 14 residues. V was trimmed by 4 bases and J by 3 bases, leaving 9 bases between them. DNA of the CDR3: TGTGCCAGCAGCTGGGACTCCTACACCGGGGAGCTGTTTTTT. As protein: CASSWDSYTGELFF.

This clone was detected only once. The chain links TRBV24-1 to TRBJ2-1; 9 bases are a match to TRBD2. Germline values: CDR1 KGHDR, CDR2 SFDVKD. With V trimmed by 7 bases and J by 4 bases, 1 base remained unmatched. The CDR3 length is 13 residues. The CDR3 here is CATRGLAYNEQFF. CDR3 nucleotides: TGTGCCACCAGAGGACTAGCGTACAATGAGCAGTTCTTC.

The V gene is TRBV6-5, the J gene TRBJ1-1; possibly TRBD1 for D (6 bases). V was cut by 4 bases and J by 1 base, with 16 bases left in between. CDR1 and CDR2 (germline): MNHEY, SVGAGI. This CDR3 has 16 residues. The CDR3 nucleotides read TGTGCCAGCAGTTCCACAAACAGGGTGGGGAACACTGAAGCTTTCTTT. Translation: CASSSTNRVGNTEAFF.

The rearrangement uses TRBV7-2 and TRBJ2-2, with D possibly TRBD1 on 5 matching bases. Germline CDR1 is SGHTA and CDR2 is FQGNSA. The germline V and J ends were trimmed by 3 bases and 5 bases, with 7 bases remaining between them. The CDR3 has 13 residues. CDR3 amino acids: CASSFQGTGELFF. CDR3 in DNA: TGTGCCAGCAGCTTCCAGGGTACCGGGGAGCTGTTTTTT.

The chain employs TRBV9 and TRBJ2-5; 7 bases agree with TRBD1. This CDR3 is built from 14 residues. V gave up 4 bases and J gave up 1 base; unmatched junction bases: 4. The germline V gene encodes CDR1 SGDLS and CDR2 YYNGEE. CDR3 nucleotides: TGTGCCAGCAGCCCACAGGGGATCCAAGAGACCCAGTACTTC. Its translation is CASSPQGIQETQYF.

The J gene is TRBJ2-3, the V gene TRBV27, with 13 bases matching TRBD2. Germline CDR1 MNHEY, CDR2 SMNVEV (reference sequence). The junction had 9 bases not matched to a gene; V was cut back by 4 bases and J by 5 bases. This CDR3 contains 17 residues. CDR3 loop: CASSWALAGGPGDTQYF. CDR3 coding DNA: TGTGCCAGCAGTTGGGCACTAGCGGGAGGGCCGGGAGATACGCAGTATTTT.

The chain joins TRBV2 to TRBJ2-1; TRBD2 might be the D (5 bases). This CDR3 has 14 residues. The V end lost 3 bases, the J end lost 7 bases, and 13 bases lay between the germline ends. CDR1 SNHLY and CDR2 FYNNEI come from the germline V gene. CDR3 residues: CASSEEVGWNEQFF. The DNA for the CDR3 is TGTGCCAGCAGTGAGGAGGTGGGGTGGAATGAGCAGTTCTTC.

This clone is a singleton in its sample. This chain joins TRBV15 and TRBJ1-4, with D uncertain. CDR1 is LNHNV and CDR2 is YYDKDF in the germline V gene (reference sequence). Trimming stripped 1 base from V and 4 bases from J, with 7 bases between. This CDR3 region has 14 residues. This CDR3 reads CATSRVQINEKLFF. As DNA, the CDR3 is TGTGCCACCAGCAGAGTACAGATTAATGAAAAACTGTTTTTT.

The CDR3, as DNA: TGTGCCAGCAGCGCGGAAGCGGGGGGCTCACTTGGCTACACCTTC. Translation: CASSAEAGGSLGYTF. The chain joins TRBV6-4 to TRBJ1-2; tentative D call: TRBD1 (6 bases). The CDR3 length is 15 residues. CDR1 and CDR2 (germline): MRHNA, SNTAGT. V was shortened by 6 bases and J by 7 bases, with 21 bases between the two germline ends.

This chain uses TRBV19 with TRBJ1-4; D might be TRBD1 (5 bases). Trimming cost V 3 bases and J 10 bases, with 18 bases left between them. CDR1 is LNHDA, CDR2 SQIVND, per germline (reference sequence). The CDR3 consists of 15 residues. Here the CDR3 DNA reads TGTGCCAGTAGTATGGATTTAGGGGCGGGGAGAAAACTGTTTTTT. It is translated as CASSMDLGAGRKLFF.

The chain is built from TRBV7-2 and TRBJ2-5, with D perhaps matching TRBD2 (6 bases). The CDR3 length is 18 residues. From germline, CDR1 is SGHTA and CDR2 FQGNSA. Trimming shortened V by 0 bases and J by 2 bases, and 19 bases separated the two germline ends. The CDR3 sequence is CASSLALFFLAGQETQYF. CDR3 sequence (DNA): TGTGCCAGCAGCTTAGCGCTATTTTTCCTGGCGGGACAAGAGACCCAGTACTTC.

The V call is TRBV29-1, the J call TRBJ1-2; 9 bases match TRBD1. The germline V gene has CDR1 SQVTM and CDR2 ANQGSEA. V was clipped by 6 bases and J by 4 bases; unmatched bases: 9. The CDR3 is 14 amino acids. CDR3 DNA sequence: TGCAGCGTCCCCAGGGACAGGGTAGGCTATGGCTACACCTTC. This codes for CSVPRDRVGYGYTF.